Included here is one T cell receptor (beta chain) sequence, with context. For TCR beta, cDNA was produced by 5'RACE template switching with UMIs. Following a re-call of the 5' RACE reads, TCRdb has one entry per CDR3 protein and lacks DNA. This sample's table has some 340,000 distinct CDR3 sequences. This specimen comes from a study of T cells expressing NK-cell markers. Study-wide context: The study drew TCR beta repertoires from sorted CD3+CD56+NKG2C+, CD3+CD56+NKG2C- and CD3+CD56-NKG2C+ T cells. Among the eight sequenced donors, seven tested HCMV-seropositive and one tested seronegative.

CDR1 and CDR2 (germline): MNHEY, SMNVEV (reference sequence). This CDR3 is built from 14 residues. This chain links TRBV27 with TRBJ2-2; there is no DNA to check the TCRdb D call of TRBD1. This TCR was recovered from a man aged 18-69 years in good health. Specimen: blood T cells: a sorted CD56 or NKG2C T cell subset, CD4+ or CD8+ T cells, or bulk PBMC T cells (not recorded which). The CDR3 here is CASSLLPLTGELFF.